The present TCR beta chain was sequenced within a study of blood T cell repertoires in COVID-19 (TCRdb year 2020). For the wider study: The collaborator samples originated in the United States, Italy and Spain and spanned the acute and convalescent phases of COVID-19. The material from the prospective study consisted of cDNA or gDNA derived from T cells, B-cell-depleted T cells, or PBMCs. Subjects who had been exposed to COVID-19, were actively infected with it, or had recovered from it provided the deeply sampled blood TCRbeta repertoires that made up the dataset. The repertoires were released in a freely available public database meant as a resource for research on the immune response to SARS-CoV-2. Samples were obtained from the ongoing ImmuneRACE study (first 160 participants) and from 1,254 subjects provided by 6 global collaborators. The sample metadata nearly always contained a de-identified subject ID, COVID-19 status, age in years and sex. Where HLA class I and class II types were available, the types were taken from metadata supplied by the sample provider, not from assay-based typing. Paper-wide results and their limitations: Clinical and demographic metadata were provided uncurated, with the amount varying by source and participant.

At one collaborating source in Seattle, patients were enrolled during active infection and were followed longitudinally through the course of disease. Each collaborating institution followed its own protocols to collect whole blood in K2EDTA tubes. For TCRbeta analysis, collaborator samples were shipped as frozen whole blood, as isolated PBMCs, or as DNA extracted from either sample type. Comments on this clone: Its target antigen remains unknown. The sample holds no much larger clone one base away, and base qualities are not on file.

The immunoSEQ Assay, a bias-controlled multiplex PCR, was used to amplify TCRbeta CDR3 regions from genomic DNA. As for how the authors treated the data: Within the assay, amplification of reference gene primers was used to estimate how many nucleated cells each sample contained. To quantify the absolute abundance of each unique TCRbeta CDR3 rearrangement, sequence reads were collapsed and filtered. For each sample, productive Simpson clonality was calculated as the square root of Simpson's diversity index over productive rearrangements. What TCRdb holds here is the immuneACCESS table cut down to in-frame rearrangements. Part of the clones is not present; checked against another copy, under half of the missing clones reflect an unresolved V gene, and the others are unexplained. The V and J calls and clone size were taken over from that table, and D and trimming were inferred from the DNA. Counted in this sample were a few hundred thousand clones; 82% of them appeared once. The top ten clonotypes cover over 4% of the sample.

From V the trimming removes 5 bases and from J it removes 1 base, while the gene matches leave 3 bases of the junction unaccounted for. CDR1 and CDR2, per the germline V gene, are SGHTA and FQGNSA. Measured from the cysteine to the phenylalanine, the CDR3 is 14 residues long. Only the CDR3 DNA is retained, 42 bases long and in frame from the first base. The rearrangement joined TRBV7-2 to TRBJ2-5, and 8 junctional nucleotides match TRBD2. What was sequenced was peripheral blood. The sequence came from a woman aged 70-85 years with COVID-19, enrolled during active disease. The DNA is as follows: TGTGCCAGCAGCCATACTAGCGGCCAAGAGACCCAGTACTTC. It is translated as CASSHTSGQETQYF.